This T cell receptor (beta chain) emerged from a study of T cell responses to AZD1222 COVID-19 vaccine. General study results and limits: Baseline seropositivity characterized only a handful of AZD1222 recipients. Targeting of unmutated variant regions was reportedly seen in nearly half of spike-specific TCRs.

Clones were read by immunoSEQ multiplex PCR, and TCRdb kept only the in-frame ones, dropping some. Of more than 150,000 clones listed, roughly nine tenths were seen once; the top ten hold 6.9%. Points on this clone: The target antigen is unknown.

Germline-derived CDR1 and CDR2 are ENHRY and SYGVKD. V was clipped by 4 bases and J by 1 base, with 4 bases between them. The CDR3 extends over 13 amino acids. The receptor was derived from an adult who had recovered from COVID-19. The rearrangement links TRBV10-3 to TRBJ2-2; D remains ambiguous. The sequences come from peripheral blood, collected after recovery from COVID-19. The CDR3 reads CAISGQNTGELFF. The CDR3 DNA follows: TGTGCCATCAGTGGGCAGAACACCGGGGAGCTGTTTTTT.